The 18 T cell receptor beta chains below were found in one sample sequenced in a study of CD8 T cells in ankylosing spondylitis. MiXCR, run by TCRdb on the 5' RACE reads, gives a single entry per CDR3 protein. The sample includes fewer than 250,000 distinct CDR3 sequences, approximately 10% of them seen just once. Material: blood, either unsorted or a sorted T cell fraction (not recorded which). These receptors were taken from a male donor with ankylosing spondylitis or in good health (not recorded which).

Many counts were recorded for this clonotype. The chain joins TRBV5-5 to TRBJ2-1; D unclear. This CDR3 comprises 13 residues. Germline values: CDR1 SGHKS, CDR2 YYEKEE (reference sequence). Deletions cut 3 bases from V and 7 bases from J, with 11 bases between. The DNA of the CDR3 is TGTGCCAGCAGCTCCCCGGTCGGGAATGAGCAGTTCTTC. This sequence encodes CASSSPVGNEQFF.

This clonotype has at least ten counts. V and J are TRBV5-1 and TRBJ2-1; TRBD2 might be the D (6 bases). The CDR3 sequence is 13 residues long. V was trimmed by 0 bases and J by 7 bases, leaving 8 bases between them. Looked up from germline, CDR1 is SGHRS and CDR2 is YFSETQ. The CDR3 loop is CASSLAGVNEQFF. As DNA, the CDR3 is TGCGCCAGCAGCTTGGCGGGGGTAAATGAGCAGTTCTTC.

The CDR3 loop is CASSQDRSEAFF. CDR3 DNA sequence: TGTGCCAGCAGCCAAGACAGGTCCGAAGCTTTCTTT. The V and J genes are TRBV14 and TRBJ1-1; D gene ambiguous. V was shortened by 0 bases and J by 8 bases, with 7 bases between the two germline ends. Germline CDR1 SGHDN, CDR2 FVKESK. CDR3 length: 12 residues.

The sample holds many counts of this clonotype. CDR3 sequence (DNA): TGTGCCAGCAGCTTTCAGGGGGAAGAGACCCAGTACTTC. Protein sequence: CASSFQGEETQYF. The chain has TRBV5-5 and TRBJ2-5, with 7 bases matching TRBD1. V lost 2 bases, J lost 3 bases, and 1 base stayed unmatched. The CDR3 has 13 residues. From germline, CDR1 is SGHKS and CDR2 YYEKEE (reference sequence).

In its sample, this clonotype was seen many times. This sequence joins TRBV3-1 and TRBJ2-5; 8 bases fit TRBD2. The germline V gene has CDR1 LGHDT and CDR2 YNNKEL (reference sequence). The CDR3 is 17 residues long. The J segment lost 4 bases and the V segment lost 0 bases, leaving 10 bases of the junction unmatched. CDR3 DNA: TGTGCCAGCAGCCAAGATGGGACGGGAGGGCCGAGAGAGACCCAGTACTTC. The encoded protein is CASSQDGTGGPRETQYF.

The rearrangement joins TRBV11-3 to TRBJ2-3; 14 positions agree with TRBD2. Germline V gene sequence: CDR1 SGHNT, CDR2 YENEEA. The V segment lost 4 bases and the J segment 3 bases; nucleotides outside the gene matches: 3. The CDR3 is made up of 16 amino acids. The CDR3 sequence is CASSSGLAGATDTQYF. The CDR3 DNA is TGTGCCAGCAGCTCGGGACTAGCGGGGGCTACAGATACGCAGTATTTT.

This clonotype was counted many times. The rearrangement uses TRBV12-3 or TRBV12-4 and TRBJ1-2; D is possibly TRBD1 (6 bases). The V gene lost 6 bases and the J gene lost 7 bases, with 18 bases spanning the gap. The CDR3 is 14 residues long. The CDR3 DNA reads as TGTGCCAGCAGCCCCCTGCGACAGGCGGGTGGCTACACCTTC. It is translated as CASSPLRQAGGYTF.

Turning to this clonotype: Being one base from a much bigger clone, this may be a read error. The chain couples TRBV30 to TRBJ1-1; D call uncertain. The CDR3 has 11 amino acids. The germline V gene has CDR1 GTSNPN and CDR2 SVGIG (reference sequence). V was clipped by 1 base and J by 10 bases, with 10 bases between them. The DNA of the CDR3 is TGTGCCTGGAGTGCAGGACGTGGAGCTTTCTTT. This codes for CAWSAGRGAFF. The full variable domain, completed using reference TRBV30 and TRBJ1-1, is SQTIHQWPATLVQPVGSPLSLECTVEGTSNPNLYWYRQAAGRGLQLLFYSVGIGQISSEVPQNLSASRPQDRQFILSSKKLLLSDSGFYLCAWSAGRGAFFGQGTRLTVV.

In its sample, this clonotype was seen many times. V and J are TRBV12-3 or TRBV12-4 and TRBJ2-5; D is unclear. This CDR3 region has 16 residues. V lost 5 bases to trimming and J lost 7 bases, with 23 bases between them. The CDR3 bases are TGTGCCAGCAGTCCGCCCGGCTGGAGCCAGTTTGGGACCCAGTACTTC. It specifies CASSPPGWSQFGTQYF.

This clonotype showed up many times. V and J are TRBV7-6 and TRBJ2-5; D unresolved. The CDR3 contains 17 residues. V lost 3 bases and J 2 bases, leaving 19 bases between the germline ends. Germline CDR1 is SGHVS and CDR2 is FNYEAQ. The CDR3 sequence is CASSFRKGLLLQETQYF. Here the CDR3 DNA reads TGTGCCAGCAGCTTCCGAAAGGGCCTTCTGCTGCAAGAGACCCAGTACTTC.

The table lists this clonotype with many counts. This chain connects TRBV25-1 to TRBJ1-2, with 9 bases lining up with TRBD1. The CDR3 runs 11 residues. CDR1 is MGHDK, CDR2 SYGVNS, per germline. V was clipped by 10 bases and J by 7 bases; unmatched bases: 4. CDR3 loop: CATSQGAGYTF. The CDR3, as DNA: TGTGCCACTTCACAGGGGGCTGGCTACACCTTC.

This rearrangement joins TRBV5-5 to TRBJ2-2; weak D call: TRBD1 (5 bases). Between the trimmed V and J ends, which lost 8 bases and 2 bases, there was a span of 13 bases. Per the germline V gene, CDR1 is SGHKS and CDR2 is YYEKEE (reference sequence). The CDR3 spans 14 residues. The CDR3 DNA reads as TGTGCCAGTCTCTTACAGGCAAACACCGGGGAGCTGTTTTTT. This encodes CASLLQANTGELFF.

J is TRBJ1-2 and V is TRBV27, with a weak D call TRBD1 (5 bases). Germline V gene sequence: CDR1 MNHEY, CDR2 SMNVEV (reference sequence). Trimming took off 6 bases at V and 4 bases at J, with 12 bases between the two ends. This CDR3 is built from 13 residues. CDR3 sequence (DNA): TGTGCCAGCAGACCCGGCCAGGGCTATGGCTACACCTTC. This translates into CASRPGQGYGYTF.

In nucleotides, the CDR3 is TGCAGTGCTAGCTCCACCCTCGGCGGGGAGCTGTTTTTT. Protein: CSASSTLGGELFF. The rearrangement links TRBV20-1 to TRBJ2-2, with no clear D. V dropped 3 bases and J dropped 7 bases, with 12 bases sitting between them. The CDR3 runs to 13 residues. Germline CDR1 and CDR2: DFQATT and SNEGSKA (reference sequence).

The V call is TRBV4-1, the J call TRBJ2-1; TRBD2 might be the D (5 bases). The V end was cut by 2 bases, the J end by 3 bases, with 11 bases between. The CDR3 length is 15 residues. In germline, CDR1 is MGHRA, CDR2 YSYEKL. In nucleotides, the CDR3 is TGCGCCAGCAGCCAACCGGGAACTTACTACAATGAGCAGTTCTTC. This translates into CASSQPGTYYNEQFF.

This clonotype has ten or more counts. The chain carries TRBV10-3 and TRBJ1-1; TRBD1 matches 10 bases. This CDR3 contains 14 residues. The V gene end was trimmed by 4 bases and the J gene end by 5 bases; junction bases not matched to a gene: 4. The germline gives CDR1 ENHRY, CDR2 SYGVKD. The DNA of the CDR3 is TGTGCCATCAGTGGGACAGGGGGAGGGACTGAAGCTTTCTTT. Protein product: CAISGTGGGTEAFF.

This clonotype showed up just a few times. This sequence joins TRBV6-5 and TRBJ2-7, with 9 bases fitting TRBD2. This CDR3 has 15 residues. Germline loops: CDR1 MNHEY, CDR2 SVGAGI. J lost 6 bases, V lost 4 bases, and 10 bases had no gene match. DNA for the CDR3: TGTGCCAGCAGTTCTAGCGGGACGGGGGGGAGCGAGCAGTACTTC. Residues: CASSSSGTGGSEQYF.

The rearrangement links TRBV4-1 to TRBJ2-1; D gene uncertain. V was clipped by 0 bases and J by 3 bases, with 15 bases between them. The CDR3 is 17 residues long. Germline V gene data show CDR1 as MGHRA and CDR2 as YSYEKL. The CDR3 reads CASSQDLGFYSYNEQFF. CDR3 nucleotide sequence: TGCGCCAGCAGCCAAGATCTGGGGTTTTATAGCTACAATGAGCAGTTCTTC.